These 22 T cell receptor beta chains originate from one sample sequenced in a study of OX40 agonist ivuxolimab in advanced cancers. The method was immunoSEQ multiplex PCR; TCRdb's version includes in-frame clones alone and lacks a portion of them. The sample contains about 49,000 clones, roughly 85% of which appear only once. The sample was CD4+ or CD8+ T cells sorted from blood, taken in a trial of the OX40 agonist ivuxolimab. These receptor sequences come from an adult with an advanced solid tumor such as melanoma, head and neck, liver or kidney cancer.

The V call is TRBV4-1, the J call TRBJ1-1, with D hard to call. The germline gives CDR1 MGHRA, CDR2 YSYEKL. CDR3 length: 15 residues. V lost 1 base, J lost 2 bases, and 11 bases lay in between. CDR3 nucleotide sequence: TGCGCCAGCAGCCAAGGCCTAGCCACTAACACTGAAGCTTTCTTT. This codes for CASSQGLATNTEAFF.

The chain recombines TRBV6-5 with TRBJ2-1, with D perhaps being TRBD1 or TRBD2 (5 bases each). The V end lost 2 bases, the J end lost 0 bases, and 5 bases lay between the germline ends. CDR1 is MNHEY, CDR2 SVGAGI, per germline. The CDR3 consists of 14 residues. The CDR3 DNA follows: TGTGCCAGCAGTTACGGGGGCTCCTACAATGAGCAGTTCTTC. Translation gives CASSYGGSYNEQFF.

This sequence joins TRBV9 and TRBJ2-1; tentatively, D is TRBD1 (6 bases). The germline V gene encodes CDR1 SGDLS and CDR2 YYNGEE. Between the trimmed V and J ends, which lost 4 bases and 10 bases, there was a span of 21 bases. CDR3 size: 15 residues. The CDR3 DNA reads TGTGCCAGCAGCTCCCGGGCCTCGCTGGGGGCGGAGCAGTTCTTC. It translates to CASSSRASLGAEQFF. Looking up the rest from reference TRBV9 and TRBJ2-1 gives the full variable domain: DSGVTQTPKHLITATGQRVTLRCSPRSGDLSVYWYQQSLDQGLQFLIQYYNGEERAKGNILERFSAQQFPDLHSELNLSSLELGDSALYFCASSSRASLGAEQFFGPGTRLTVL.

The DNA of the CDR3 is TGCGCCAGCAGCCAAGATTTAATAGCGGGAGGGCTTAGCAATCAGCCCCAGCATTTT. As protein: CASSQDLIAGGLSNQPQHF. The V gene is TRBV4-3, the J gene TRBJ1-5; no definite D call. The ends were cut back, 0 bases at V and 0 bases at J, with 18 bases in the middle. Germline assignment: CDR1 LGHNA and CDR2 YSLEER. The CDR3 covers 19 residues.

The chain is built from TRBV5-3 and TRBJ1-5, with D tentatively TRBD1 (6 bases). TRBV5-3 is an ORF, and what it does is uncertain. V gave up 6 bases and J gave up 3 bases, with 25 bases separating them. The CDR3 is made up of 18 amino acids. The CDR3: CARMGWRKGGSINQPQHF. The CDR3 nucleotides are TGTGCCAGAATGGGGTGGAGAAAGGGGGGATCGATCAATCAGCCCCAGCATTTT.

Here the CDR3 DNA reads TGTGCCAGTAGTATACGGGAGGGAACCAATTCACCCCTCCACTTT. This sequence encodes CASSIREGTNSPLHF. The J gene is TRBJ1-6, the V gene TRBV19; D gene uncertain. Between the trimmed V and J ends, which lost 2 bases and 7 bases, there was a span of 12 bases. CDR1 and CDR2 from the germline V gene are LNHDA and SQIVND (reference sequence). The CDR3 consists of 15 residues.

J is TRBJ1-2 and V is TRBV27; 9 bases align to TRBD1. There are 13 residues in the CDR3. Germline V lookup: CDR1 MNHEY, CDR2 SMNVEV (reference sequence). The trim removed 11 bases at V and 7 bases at J, leaving 11 bases unmatched. The CDR3 is CAGSTGGGCGYTF. CDR3 bases: TGTGCCGGATCGACAGGGGGAGGCTGTGGCTACACCTTC.

The chain employs TRBV19 and TRBJ1-1; D gene ambiguous. Trimming removed 7 bases from V and 0 bases from J, with 18 bases in between. The CDR3 runs 16 residues. CDR1 is LNHDA, CDR2 SQIVND, per germline (reference sequence). This chain's CDR3 is CASTMSIGRLNTEAFF. CDR3 bases: TGTGCCAGTACCATGTCTATCGGACGGTTGAACACTGAAGCTTTCTTT.

This clone was counted once. The gene calls are TRBV7-8 and TRBJ2-5; D unresolved. Trimming shortened V by 3 bases and J by 4 bases, and 15 bases separated the two germline ends. Germline V gene data show CDR1 as SGHVS and CDR2 as FQNEAQ. The CDR3 contains 15 residues. CDR3 region: CASSFSATPLETQYF. DNA of the CDR3: TGTGCCAGCAGCTTTTCCGCGACTCCGCTAGAGACCCAGTACTTC. Full variable domain (missing parts from reference TRBV7-8 and TRBJ2-5): GAGVSQSPRYKVAKRGQDVALRCDPISGHVSLFWYQQALGQGPEFLTYFQNEAQLDKSGLPSDRFFAERPEGSVSTLKIQRTQQEDSAVYLCASSFSATPLETQYFGPGTRLLVL.

This clone was observed a handful of times. The J gene is TRBJ2-7, the V gene TRBV10-3; 12 bases are shared with TRBD2. The germline CDR1 and CDR2 sequences are ENHRY and SYGVKD. The CDR3 has 23 amino acids. With 0 bases clipped from V and 4 bases from J, the junction kept 25 bases outside the gene matches. The CDR3, as DNA: TGTGCCATCAGTGAGTCGACGAATCCCCTCCTCGGTCGCCCGGGACTAGCGGGTTACGAGCAGTACTTC. Encoded protein: CAISESTNPLLGRPGLAGYEQYF.

J is TRBJ2-2 and V is TRBV6-5; unclear D gene. CDR1 and CDR2 from the germline V gene are MNHEY and SVGAGI. This CDR3 spans 11 amino acids. The V end was cut by 4 bases, the J end by 6 bases, with 3 bases between. The CDR3 DNA follows: TGTGCCAGCAGTTTCGCCGGGGAGCTGTTTTTT. Its translation: CASSFAGELFF.

V gene TRBV4-1 combines with J gene TRBJ2-3, with D perhaps matching TRBD1 (6 bases). The CDR3 covers 16 residues. V lost 0 bases and J lost 2, with 12 bases in between. Germline CDR1 is MGHRA and CDR2 is YSYEKL. CDR3 loop: CASSQESGANTDTQYF. The CDR3 DNA sequence: TGCGCCAGCAGCCAAGAATCAGGGGCCAACACAGATACGCAGTATTTT.

This chain uses TRBV5-6 with TRBJ2-7; D possibly corresponds to TRBD2 (5 bases). The CDR3 runs 15 residues. V dropped 2 bases and J dropped 0 bases, with 12 bases sitting between them. CDR1 is SGHDT and CDR2 is YYEEEE in the germline V gene. The CDR3, as DNA: TGTGCCAGCAGCTTTGGGGAGAACCCCTCCTACGAGCAGTACGTC. Its translation: CASSFGENPSYEQYV.

The chain joins TRBV28 to TRBJ1-1; possibly TRBD1 for D (5 bases). Germline V gene sequence: CDR1 MDHEN, CDR2 SYDVKM. The CDR3 runs to 13 residues. The germline V and J ends were trimmed by 3 bases and 1 base, with 6 bases remaining between them. In nucleotides, the CDR3 is TGTGCCAGCAGTTTGACAGAGAACACTGAAGCTTTCTTT. This encodes CASSLTENTEAFF.

The gene calls are TRBV4-3 and TRBJ1-2; no clear D. V was pared by 0 bases and J by 8 bases, with 16 bases between. The CDR3 runs to 15 residues. The germline V gene has CDR1 LGHNA and CDR2 YSLEER. CDR3 coding DNA: TGCGCCAGCAGCCAAGAAATGAGGGCCAAGGACGGCTACACCTTC. Its protein is CASSQEMRAKDGYTF.

The chain links TRBV27 to TRBJ1-5, with D possibly being TRBD1 (6 bases). The CDR3 loop spans 15 amino acids. Per the germline V gene, CDR1 is MNHEY and CDR2 is SMNVEV (reference sequence). V was trimmed by 3 bases and J by 0 bases, leaving 9 bases between them. CDR3 region: CASSFGGHSNQPQHF. The CDR3 coding sequence is TGTGCCAGCAGTTTCGGGGGACATAGCAATCAGCCCCAGCATTTT.

This sequence joins TRBV4-1 and TRBJ1-1; 7 bases align to TRBD1. Trimming took 3 bases from V and 7 from J; bases not matched to a gene: 11. The germline V gene has CDR1 MGHRA and CDR2 YSYEKL. The CDR3 extends over 15 amino acids. CDR3 in amino acids: CASSQDMLGGYEAFF. CDR3 coding DNA: TGCGCCAGCAGCCAGGACATGTTAGGGGGCTATGAAGCTTTCTTT.

The chain links TRBV11-2 to TRBJ1-2; D call uncertain. Deletions cut 5 bases from V and 8 bases from J, with 12 bases between. This CDR3 spans 12 amino acids. Germline loops: CDR1 SGHAT, CDR2 FQNNGV. The CDR3: CASSAGSLGYTF. The CDR3 coding sequence is TGTGCCAGCAGCGCGGGCAGCTTGGGCTACACCTTC.

The CDR3 coding sequence is TGTGCCAGCAGCTCGACTAGCGGGGGCTGGGAGACCCAGTACTTC. Amino acids: CASSSTSGGWETQYF. The rearrangement uses TRBV7-9 and TRBJ2-5; 12 bases line up with TRBD2. Germline-derived CDR1 and CDR2 are SEHNR and FQNEAQ (reference sequence). Unmatched junction bases numbered 5, after V lost 4 bases and J lost 5 bases. The CDR3 runs to 15 residues.

The chain couples TRBV6-1 to TRBJ1-2, with TRBD1 identical over 7 bases. This CDR3 contains 16 residues. CDR1 and CDR2 from the germline V gene are MNHNS and SASEGT. J lost 0 bases, V lost 3 bases, and 7 bases had no gene match. CDR3 coding DNA: TGTGCCAGCAGTGACCCCCGGGACAGCACTAACTATGGCTACACCTTC. Amino acids: CASSDPRDSTNYGYTF.

This sequence joins TRBV4-3 and TRBJ2-1; 8 bases fit TRBD2. This CDR3 contains 16 residues. In germline, CDR1 is LGHNA, CDR2 YSLEER. V lost 1 base to trimming and J lost 2 bases; unmatched junction nucleotides: 4. The DNA for the CDR3 is TGCGCCAGCAGCCAAGGTCCAGCGGGGGCCTACAATGAGCAGTTCTTC. Translation: CASSQGPAGAYNEQFF.

The rearrangement joins TRBV5-1 to TRBJ1-1, with D possibly being TRBD1 (6 bases). The CDR3 spans 15 residues. Germline V gene sequence: CDR1 SGHRS, CDR2 YFSETQ. Between the trimmed V and J ends, which lost 6 bases and 3 bases, there was a span of 18 bases. DNA for the CDR3: TGCGCCAGCACCCACCCGGACAGCGGGGACACTGAAGCTTTCTTT. Translated: CASTHPDSGDTEAFF.